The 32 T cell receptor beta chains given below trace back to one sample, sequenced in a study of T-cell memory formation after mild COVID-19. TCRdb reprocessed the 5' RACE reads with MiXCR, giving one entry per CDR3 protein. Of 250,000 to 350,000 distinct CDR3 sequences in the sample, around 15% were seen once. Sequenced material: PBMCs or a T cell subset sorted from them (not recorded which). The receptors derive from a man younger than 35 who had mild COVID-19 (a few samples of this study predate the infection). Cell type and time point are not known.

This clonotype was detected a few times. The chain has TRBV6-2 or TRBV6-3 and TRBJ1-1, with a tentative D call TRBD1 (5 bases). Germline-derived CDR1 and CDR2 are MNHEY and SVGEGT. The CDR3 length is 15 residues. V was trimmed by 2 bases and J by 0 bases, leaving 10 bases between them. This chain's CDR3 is CASSYVGTVNTEAFF. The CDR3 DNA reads TGTGCCAGCAGTTACGTGGGGACCGTGAACACTGAAGCTTTCTTT.

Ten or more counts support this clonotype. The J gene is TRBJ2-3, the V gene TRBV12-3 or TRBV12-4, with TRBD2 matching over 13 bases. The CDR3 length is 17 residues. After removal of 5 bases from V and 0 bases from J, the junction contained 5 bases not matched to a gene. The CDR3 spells CASSRTSGGLSTDTQYF. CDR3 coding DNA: TGTGCCAGCAGTCGGACTAGCGGGGGCCTTAGCACAGATACGCAGTATTTT.

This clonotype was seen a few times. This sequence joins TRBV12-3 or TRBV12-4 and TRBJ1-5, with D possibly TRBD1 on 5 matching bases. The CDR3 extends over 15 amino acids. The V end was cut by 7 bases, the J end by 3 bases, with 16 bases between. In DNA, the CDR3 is TGTGCCAGCAATTCTCAGGGCAGTTCCAATCAGCCCCAGCATTTT. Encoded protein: CASNSQGSSNQPQHF.

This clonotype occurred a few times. The CDR3 sequence is CAWRNKDTSNTEAFF. In DNA, the CDR3 is TGTGCCTGGAGGAACAAAGACACTTCGAACACTGAAGCTTTCTTT. The chain has TRBV30 and TRBJ1-1, with D uncertain. V lost 3 bases to trimming and J lost 1 base, with 15 bases between them. CDR1 and CDR2 (germline): GTSNPN, SVGIG (reference sequence). The CDR3 loop spans 15 amino acids.

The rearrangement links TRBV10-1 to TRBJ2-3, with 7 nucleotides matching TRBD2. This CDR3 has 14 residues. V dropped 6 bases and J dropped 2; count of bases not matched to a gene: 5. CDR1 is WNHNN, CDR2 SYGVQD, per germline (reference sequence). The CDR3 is CASSSGTITDTQYF. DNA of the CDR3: TGCGCCAGCAGCTCCGGGACTATCACAGATACGCAGTATTTT.

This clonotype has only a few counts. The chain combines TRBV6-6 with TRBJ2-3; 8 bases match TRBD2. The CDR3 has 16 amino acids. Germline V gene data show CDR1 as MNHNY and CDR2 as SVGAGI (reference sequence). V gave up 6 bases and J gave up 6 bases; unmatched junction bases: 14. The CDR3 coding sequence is TGTGCCAGCAGAAAAGTCACAGCGGGGGTCGGGGATACGCAGTATTTT. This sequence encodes CASRKVTAGVGDTQYF.

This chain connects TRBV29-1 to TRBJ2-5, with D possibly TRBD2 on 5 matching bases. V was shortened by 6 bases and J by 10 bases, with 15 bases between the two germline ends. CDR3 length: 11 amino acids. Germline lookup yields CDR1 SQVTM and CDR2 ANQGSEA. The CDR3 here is CSVPIYEGQYF. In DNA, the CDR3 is TGCAGCGTCCCCATTTACGAGGGCCAGTACTTC.

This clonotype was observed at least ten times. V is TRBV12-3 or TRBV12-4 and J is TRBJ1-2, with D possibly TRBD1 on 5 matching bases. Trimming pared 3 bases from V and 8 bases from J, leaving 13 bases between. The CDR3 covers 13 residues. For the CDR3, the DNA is TGTGCCAGCAGTTTGCAAGGGGCCCTGGGCTACACCTTC. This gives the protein CASSLQGALGYTF.

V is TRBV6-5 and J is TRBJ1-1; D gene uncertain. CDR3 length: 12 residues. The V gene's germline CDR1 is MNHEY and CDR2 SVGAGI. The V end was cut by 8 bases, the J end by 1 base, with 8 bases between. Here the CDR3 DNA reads TGTGCCAGCGGTATGGGGAACACTGAAGCTTTCTTT. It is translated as CASGMGNTEAFF.

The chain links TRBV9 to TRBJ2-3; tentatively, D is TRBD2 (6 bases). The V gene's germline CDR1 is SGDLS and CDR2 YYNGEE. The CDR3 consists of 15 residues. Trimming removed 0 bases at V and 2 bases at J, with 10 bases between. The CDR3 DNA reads TGTGCCAGCAGCGTAGCTGGGGGGATCACAGATACGCAGTATTTT. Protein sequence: CASSVAGGITDTQYF.

In DNA, the CDR3 is TGTGCCAGCAGTTACTCGTGGGGGGGCCTGGGAGATACGCAGTATTTT. It encodes CASSYSWGGLGDTQYF. V is TRBV6-2 or TRBV6-3 and J is TRBJ2-3, with a possible D match to TRBD2 (7 bases). V gave up 0 bases and J gave up 5 bases, with 15 bases separating them. Germline assignment: CDR1 MNHEY and CDR2 SVGEGT. The CDR3 runs 16 residues.

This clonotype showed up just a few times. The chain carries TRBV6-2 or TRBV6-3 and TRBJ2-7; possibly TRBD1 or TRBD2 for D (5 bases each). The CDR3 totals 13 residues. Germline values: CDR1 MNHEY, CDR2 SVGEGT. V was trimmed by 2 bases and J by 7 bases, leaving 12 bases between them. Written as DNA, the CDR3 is TGTGCCAGCAGTTACCGAGGGGCACGGGAGCAGTACTTC. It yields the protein CASSYRGAREQYF.

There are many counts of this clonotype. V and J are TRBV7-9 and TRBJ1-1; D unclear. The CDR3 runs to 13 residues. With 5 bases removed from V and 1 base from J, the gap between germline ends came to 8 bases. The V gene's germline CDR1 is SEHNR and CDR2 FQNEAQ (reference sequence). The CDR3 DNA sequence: TGTGCCAGCAGCGCACGTGAGAACACTGAAGCTTTCTTT. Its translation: CASSARENTEAFF.

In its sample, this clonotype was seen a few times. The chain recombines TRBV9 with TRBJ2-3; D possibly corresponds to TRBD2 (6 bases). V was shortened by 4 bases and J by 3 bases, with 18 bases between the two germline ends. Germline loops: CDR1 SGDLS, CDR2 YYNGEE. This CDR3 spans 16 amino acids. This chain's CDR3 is CASSPVHGRGTDTQYF. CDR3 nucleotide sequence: TGTGCCAGCAGCCCGGTCCATGGGCGGGGAACAGATACGCAGTATTTT.

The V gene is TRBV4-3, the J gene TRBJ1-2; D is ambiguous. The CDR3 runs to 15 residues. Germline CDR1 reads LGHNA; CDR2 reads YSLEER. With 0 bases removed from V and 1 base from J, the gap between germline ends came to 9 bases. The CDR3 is CASSQEAGVNYGYTF. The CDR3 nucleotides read TGCGCCAGCAGCCAAGAAGCTGGGGTTAACTATGGCTACACCTTC.

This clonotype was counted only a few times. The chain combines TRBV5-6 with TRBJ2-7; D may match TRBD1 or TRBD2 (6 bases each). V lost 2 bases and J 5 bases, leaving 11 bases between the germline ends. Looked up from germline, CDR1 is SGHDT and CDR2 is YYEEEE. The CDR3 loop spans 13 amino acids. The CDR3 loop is CASSFGGSNEQYF. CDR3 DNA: TGTGCCAGCAGCTTCGGGGGCTCGAACGAGCAGTACTTC.

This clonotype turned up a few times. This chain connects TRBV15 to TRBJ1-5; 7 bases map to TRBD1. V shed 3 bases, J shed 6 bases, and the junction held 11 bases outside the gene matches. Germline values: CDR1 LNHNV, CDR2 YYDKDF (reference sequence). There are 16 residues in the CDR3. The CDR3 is CATSSRQGARGQPQHF. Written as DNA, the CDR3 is TGTGCCACCAGCAGTCGACAGGGAGCTCGCGGTCAGCCCCAGCATTTT.

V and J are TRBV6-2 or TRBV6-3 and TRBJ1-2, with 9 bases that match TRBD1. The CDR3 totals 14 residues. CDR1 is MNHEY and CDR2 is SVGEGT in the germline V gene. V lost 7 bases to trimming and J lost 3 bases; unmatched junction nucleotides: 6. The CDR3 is CASNPTGGYYGYTF. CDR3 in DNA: TGTGCCAGCAACCCGACAGGGGGGTACTATGGCTACACCTTC.

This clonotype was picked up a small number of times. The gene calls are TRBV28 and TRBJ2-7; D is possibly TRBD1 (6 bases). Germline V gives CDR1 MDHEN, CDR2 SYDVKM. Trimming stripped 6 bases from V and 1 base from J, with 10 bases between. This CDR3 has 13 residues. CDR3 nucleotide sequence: TGTGCCAGCAGGACGAGGGGGTCCTACGAGCAGTACGTC. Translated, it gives CASRTRGSYEQYV.

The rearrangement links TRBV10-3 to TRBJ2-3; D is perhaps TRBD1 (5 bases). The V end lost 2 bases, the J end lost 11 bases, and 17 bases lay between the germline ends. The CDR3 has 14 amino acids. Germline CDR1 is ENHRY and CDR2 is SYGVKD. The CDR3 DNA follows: TGTGCCATCAGTGAGCGCAGGGCGACCGGAATGCAGTATTTT. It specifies CAISERRATGMQYF.

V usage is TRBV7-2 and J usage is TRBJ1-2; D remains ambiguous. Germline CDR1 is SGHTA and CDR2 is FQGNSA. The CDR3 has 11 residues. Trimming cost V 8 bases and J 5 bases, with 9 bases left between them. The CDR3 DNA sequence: TGTGCCAGCCGAAACACGTATGGCTACACCTTC. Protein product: CASRNTYGYTF.

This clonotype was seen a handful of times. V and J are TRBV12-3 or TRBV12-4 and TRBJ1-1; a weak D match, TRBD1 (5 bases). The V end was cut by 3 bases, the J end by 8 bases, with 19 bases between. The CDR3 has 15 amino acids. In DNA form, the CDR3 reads TGTGCCAGCAGTTTTTACCGGGACTCGGATTTAGAAGCTTTCTTT. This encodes CASSFYRDSDLEAFF.

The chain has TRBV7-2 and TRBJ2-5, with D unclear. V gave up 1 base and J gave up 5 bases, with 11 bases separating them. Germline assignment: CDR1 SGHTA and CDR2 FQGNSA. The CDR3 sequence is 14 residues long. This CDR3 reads CASSLGMARETQYF. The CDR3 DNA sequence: TGTGCCAGCAGCTTAGGTATGGCCCGGGAGACCCAGTACTTC.

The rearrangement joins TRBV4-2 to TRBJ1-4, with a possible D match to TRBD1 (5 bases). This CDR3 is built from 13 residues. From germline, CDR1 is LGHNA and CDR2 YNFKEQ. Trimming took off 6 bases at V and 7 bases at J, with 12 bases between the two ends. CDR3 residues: CASSRDSGEKLFF. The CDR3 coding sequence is TGTGCCAGCAGTCGGGACTCGGGTGAAAAACTGTTTTTT.

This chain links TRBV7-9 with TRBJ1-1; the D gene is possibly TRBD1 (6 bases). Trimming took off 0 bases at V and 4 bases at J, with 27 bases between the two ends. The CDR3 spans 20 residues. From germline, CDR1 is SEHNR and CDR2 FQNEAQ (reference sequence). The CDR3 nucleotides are TGTGCCAGCAGCTTAGCTCACTTCTTTCCGGACAGCCAGAGTGGCACTGAAGCTTTCTTT. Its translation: CASSLAHFFPDSQSGTEAFF.

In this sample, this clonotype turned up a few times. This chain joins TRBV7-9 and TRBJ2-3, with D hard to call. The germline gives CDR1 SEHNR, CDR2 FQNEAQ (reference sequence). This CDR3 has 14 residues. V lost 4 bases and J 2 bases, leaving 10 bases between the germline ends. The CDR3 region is CASSSTRPTDTQYF. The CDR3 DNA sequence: TGTGCCAGCAGCTCTACGAGACCCACAGATACGCAGTATTTT.

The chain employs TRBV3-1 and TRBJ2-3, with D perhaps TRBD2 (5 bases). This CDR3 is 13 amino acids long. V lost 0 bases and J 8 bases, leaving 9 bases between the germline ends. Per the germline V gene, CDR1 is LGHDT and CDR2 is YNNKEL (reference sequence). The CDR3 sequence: CASSQDSGGTQYF. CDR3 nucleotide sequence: TGTGCCAGCAGCCAAGATTCCGGAGGTACGCAGTATTTT.

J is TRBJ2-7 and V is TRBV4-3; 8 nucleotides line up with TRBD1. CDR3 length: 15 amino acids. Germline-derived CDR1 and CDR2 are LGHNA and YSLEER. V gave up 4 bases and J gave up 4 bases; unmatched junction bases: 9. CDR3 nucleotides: TGCGCCAGCAGCCGGTTAACAGGGGGTCTATACGAGCAGTACTTC. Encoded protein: CASSRLTGGLYEQYF.

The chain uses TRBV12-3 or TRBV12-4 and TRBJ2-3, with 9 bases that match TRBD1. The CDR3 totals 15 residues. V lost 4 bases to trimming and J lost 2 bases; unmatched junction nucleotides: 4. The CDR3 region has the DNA TGTGCCAGCAGTTCCGGGACAGGGCTCACAGATACGCAGTATTTT. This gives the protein CASSSGTGLTDTQYF.

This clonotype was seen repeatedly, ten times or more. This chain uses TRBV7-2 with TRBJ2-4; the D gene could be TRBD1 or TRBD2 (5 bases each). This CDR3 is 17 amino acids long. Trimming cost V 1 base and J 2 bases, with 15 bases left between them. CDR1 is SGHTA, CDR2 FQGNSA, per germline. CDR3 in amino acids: CASSLEFPGSTKNIQYF. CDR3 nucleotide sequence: TGTGCCAGCAGCTTAGAATTTCCAGGGAGTACCAAAAACATTCAGTACTTC. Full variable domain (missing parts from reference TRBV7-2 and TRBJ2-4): GAGVSQSPSNKVTEKGKDVELRCDPISGHTALYWYRQSLGQGLEFLIYFQGNSAPDKSGLPSDRFSAERTGGSVSTLTIQRTQQEDSAVYLCASSLEFPGSTKNIQYFGAGTRLSVL.

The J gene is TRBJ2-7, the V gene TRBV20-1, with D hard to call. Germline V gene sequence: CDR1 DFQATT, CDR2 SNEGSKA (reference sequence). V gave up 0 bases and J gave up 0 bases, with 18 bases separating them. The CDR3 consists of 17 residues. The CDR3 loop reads CSARDPLKCYSSYEQYV. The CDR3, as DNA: TGCAGTGCTAGAGATCCCCTTAAGTGCTATAGCTCCTACGAGCAGTACGTC.

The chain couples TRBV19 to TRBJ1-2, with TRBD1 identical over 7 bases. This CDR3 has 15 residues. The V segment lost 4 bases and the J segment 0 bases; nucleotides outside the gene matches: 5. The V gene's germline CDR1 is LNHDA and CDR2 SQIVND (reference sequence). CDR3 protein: CASSTGTETNYGYTF. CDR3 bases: TGTGCCAGTAGTACCGGGACAGAGACTAACTATGGCTACACCTTC.